This is a list of T cell receptor beta chains from one sample in a study of glioma-infiltrating T cells after dendritic cell vaccination. Profiling relied on immunoSEQ multiplex PCR, and the TCRdb table lists in-frame clones only, not all of them. The data contain around 100,000 clones, roughly four fifths of them seen just once; the ten biggest clones take up approximately 12%. The starting material was blood, obtained before dendritic cell vaccination. The receptors come from a human donor with glioblastoma. Each CDR3 is given with its conserved first and last residue. D genes are given only for firm matches. A clone size is listed for some rows: how often the clone was seen (once, few, many), or a class if it is expanded.

>.|16|TRBJ2-5|.|TRBV5-6
TGTGCCAGCAGCTTGTTGACAGGAAACTACCAAGAGACCCAGTACTTC
CASSLLTGNYQETQYF
>TRBD1|15|TRBJ1-6|once|TRBV5-4
TGTGCCAGCAGCTTGGAACAGGGGATAGGTTCACCCCTCCACTTT
CASSLEQGIGSPLHF
>.|17|TRBJ2-7|.|TRBV5-1
TGCGCCAGCAGCTTGTCGTCGCAGGGGCCGAGCTCCTACGAGCAGTACTTC
CASSLSSQGPSSYEQYF
>TRBD1|15|TRBJ1-5|.|TRBV2
TGTGCCAGCAGGGAAGACAGGGGGGCGGTCCAGCCCCAGCATTTT
CASREDRGAVQPQHF
>.|15|TRBJ2-1|.|TRBV14
TGTGCCAGCAGCCGGGGGCGGGCTTCTGGAAATGAGCAGTTCTTC
CASSRGRASGNEQFF
>.|15|TRBJ2-7|.|TRBV4-1
TGCGCCAGCAGCCAAGGGCAGGGGAGCTCCTACGAGCAGTACTTC
CASSQGQGSSYEQYF
>TRBD1|14|TRBJ1-1|.|TRBV6-6
TGTGCCAGCAGTTACTCGGGACAGGAGACTGAAGCTTTCTTT
CASSYSGQETEAFF
>.|12|TRBJ1-4|once|TRBV7-6
TGTGCCAGCAGCTTAATAAATGAAAAACTGTTTTTT
CASSLINEKLFF
>.|16|TRBJ1-6|.|TRBV5-4
TGTGCCAGCAGCCCGGAAGGGGTATCCTATAATTCACCCCTCCACTTT
CASSPEGVSYNSPLHF
>TRBD2|17|TRBJ2-5|.|TRBV7-7
TGTGCTAGCAGCTTACTTCTAGCGGGGGCCCACCAAGAGACCCAGTACTTC
CASSLLLAGAHQETQYF
>TRBD1|15|TRBJ1-4|.|TRBV7-2
TGTGCCAGCAGGCAACCAGGGACAGGGGGTGAAAAACTGTTTTTT
CASRQPGTGGEKLFF
>.|16|TRBJ1-2|.|TRBV11-2
TGTGCCAGCAGCGGACGGACAGACCGACCTAACTATGGCTACACCTTC
CASSGRTDRPNYGYTF
>.|13|TRBJ2-5|.|TRBV19
TGTGCCAGTAGTATATCCGACAGTTTGTCCCAGTACTTC
CASSISDSLSQYF
>TRBD1|15|TRBJ2-7|.|TRBV5-8
TGTGCCAGCAGCCACCGGGACAGAAGGACTTACGAGCAGTACTTC
CASSHRDRRTYEQYF
>TRBD2|15|TRBJ2-1|.|TRBV9
TGTGCCAGCAGCCCGTCTGCCCGGGGGGGTAATGAGCAGTTCTTC
CASSPSARGGNEQFF
>TRBD1|14|TRBJ1-2|.|TRBV6-6
TGTGCCAGCAGTTATTCGACAGGGGGCCGCGCTAGCACCTTC
CASSYSTGGRASTF
>.|12|TRBJ2-7|.|TRBV10-3
TGTGCCATCAGGCGCACTAGCAACGAGCAGTACTTC
CAIRRTSNEQYF
>.|16|TRBJ1-5|.|TRBV15
TGTGCCACCAGCAGAGATCAGGGCTTCGGGGGTCAGCCCCAGCATTTT
CATSRDQGFGGQPQHF
>.|14|TRBJ1-2|.|TRBV5-8
TGTGCCAGCAGCTCGCACAAGGGGGAGTATGGCTACACCTTC
CASSSHKGEYGYTF
>TRBD1|14|TRBJ2-5|.|TRBV7-6
TGTGCCAGCATCGGACAGGGACTTCAAGAGACCCAGTACTTC
CASIGQGLQETQYF
>.|16|TRBJ2-2|.|TRBV7-6
TGTGCCAGCAGCTCAATCAGGGGAACGAACACCGGGGAGCTGTTTTTT
CASSSIRGTNTGELFF
>.|14|TRBJ2-7|.|TRBV25-1
TGTGCCAGCAGTGGCCGACCCGGGACATTCGAGCAGTACTTC
CASSGRPGTFEQYF
>TRBD1|16|TRBJ1-1|few|TRBV6-6
TGTGCCAGCAGTCCGCCCCGACAGGGAAAGAACACTGAAGCTTTCTTT
CASSPPRQGKNTEAFF
>TRBD1|15|TRBJ1-1|.|TRBV18
TGTGCCAGCTCACCTGGACAGGGTTTGAACACTGAAGCTTTCTTT
CASSPGQGLNTEAFF
>TRBD2|16|TRBJ2-4|.|TRBV15
TGTGCCACCAGCATGGGACTAGCGGGGGGGCTGAACATTCAGTACTTC
CATSMGLAGGLNIQYF
>.|15|TRBJ2-1|.|TRBV29-1
TGCAGCGTTGAAAAGGGTTTGACAGGCTACAATGAGCAGTTCTTC
CSVEKGLTGYNEQFF
>TRBD2|15|TRBJ2-3|.|TRBV7-2
TGTGCCAGCAGCAGACTAGCGGGGGACACAGATACGCAGTATTTT
CASSRLAGDTDTQYF
>.|14|TRBJ2-1|few|TRBV5-8
TGTGCCAGCAGCCGACTACTAGGTGGCGATGAGCAGTTCTTC
CASSRLLGGDEQFF
>.|13|TRBJ2-2|.|TRBV5-6
TGTGCCAGCGAGGGGGCGAACACCGGGGAGCTGTTTTTT
CASEGANTGELFF
>.|13|TRBJ2-7|.|TRBV11-2
TGTGCCAGCAGCTTAGATACTAGGGACGAGCAGTACTTC
CASSLDTRDEQYF
>TRBD1|17|TRBJ2-1|.|TRBV7-8
TGTGCCAGCAGCCCTCGGGTGGGACAGGGGACCTACAATGAGCAGTTCTTC
CASSPRVGQGTYNEQFF
>.|15|TRBJ1-2|.|TRBV6-5
TGTGCCAGCAGTGTTTACAGGGAACCTAACTATGGCTACACCTTC
CASSVYREPNYGYTF
>.|15|TRBJ2-7|.|TRBV4-2
TGTGCCAGCAGCCAAGATCTGGACTCCTCCTTGGAGCAGTACTTC
CASSQDLDSSLEQYF
>TRBD2|16|TRBJ2-7|once|TRBV10-1
TGCGCCAGCAGTGGTCGGACTAGCGGGGGAGGCCACGAGCAGTACTTC
CASSGRTSGGGHEQYF
>TRBD2|12|TRBJ2-7|.|TRBV11-2
TGTGCCAGCACTAGACTAGCGGCCGAGCAGTACTTC
CASTRLAAEQYF
>TRBD1|20|TRBJ2-2|.|TRBV2
TGTGCCAGCAGAGGAACCGGGACAGGGGGCGTACGGGGGAGCACCGGGGAGCTGTTTTTT
CASRGTGTGGVRGSTGELFF
>.|12|TRBJ1-5|.|TRBV7-9
TGTGCCAGCAGCCTTCCCAATCAGCCCCAGCATTTT
CASSLPNQPQHF
>TRBD2|17|TRBJ2-3|.|TRBV7-9
TGTGCCAGCAGCTCCGATCTAGCGGGGGCCACCTTAGATACGCAGTATTTT
CASSSDLAGATLDTQYF
>TRBD2|16|TRBJ2-1|.|TRBV10-2
TGCGCCAGCAGTGGGACTAGCGGGGGGGATAGCAATGAGCAGTTCTTC
CASSGTSGGDSNEQFF
>.|14|TRBJ1-2|once|TRBV19
TGTGCCAGTACCGATCAGACATTCAACTATGGCTACACCTTC
CASTDQTFNYGYTF
>.|16|TRBJ2-2|.|TRBV9
TGTGCCAGCAGCGTAGTGGGGCGCCCCGACTCCGGGGAGCTGTTTTTT
CASSVVGRPDSGELFF
>.|15|TRBJ2-1|.|TRBV7-9
TGTGCCAGCAGCTTAGGGCTCAGCTCCTACAATGAGCAGTTCTTC
CASSLGLSSYNEQFF
>.|15|TRBJ1-6|.|TRBV5-1
TGCGCCAGCAGCTTGGAATCAGGGTTTGATTCACCCCTCCACTTT
CASSLESGFDSPLHF
>.|14|TRBJ1-1|once|TRBV7-9
TGTGCCAGCAGCCCTTTCTCTGTGAACACTGAAGCTTTCTTT
CASSPFSVNTEAFF
>TRBD1|16|TRBJ1-1|.|TRBV19
TGTGCCAGTAGTTCCCGCCGGGACAGCTTGGGGACTGAAGCTTTCTTT
CASSSRRDSLGTEAFF
>.|13|TRBJ1-1|few|TRBV10-2
TGCGCCAGCAGTGAGTCCTCCGAGGGTGAAGCTTTCTTT
CASSESSEGEAFF
>TRBD1|13|TRBJ1-2|.|TRBV2
TGTGCCAGCAGCGAGGACAGGGTGCATGGCTACACCTTC
CASSEDRVHGYTF
>TRBD1|15|TRBJ1-2|.|TRBV7-9
TGTGCCAGCAGCTTACGGGACAGGGAACCAGGGGGCTACACCTTC
CASSLRDREPGGYTF
>TRBD2|16|TRBJ2-7|.|TRBV7-6
TGTGCCAGCAGCTCATGGTTCGATAGCGGGGGATACGAGCAGTACTTC
CASSSWFDSGGYEQYF
>TRBD1|15|TRBJ1-1|.|TRBV19
TGTGCCAGTAGTACCGGGACAGGGGCGTTCACTGAAGCTTTCTTT
CASSTGTGAFTEAFF
>TRBD1|17|TRBJ2-2|.|TRBV18
TGTGCCAGCTCACCGGTGCCTCAGGGGGCGAACACCGGGGAGCTGTTTTTT
CASSPVPQGANTGELFF
>TRBD1|14|TRBJ2-7|.|TRBV6-1
TGTGCCAGCAGTGACCGGACAGGATACTACGAGCAGTACTTC
CASSDRTGYYEQYF
>TRBD1|15|TRBJ2-4|.|TRBV5-1
TGCGCCAGCAGCTTAGGACAGGCCCAACCCACGGGTCAGTACTTC
CASSLGQAQPTGQYF
>TRBD1|16|TRBJ1-4|.|TRBV27
TGTGCCAGCAGCAAACTCGGGACAGGGGGCAGTGAAAAACTGTTTTTT
CASSKLGTGGSEKLFF
>.|18|TRBJ2-1|.|TRBV12-2
TGTGCAAGTCGTCATATTCCAACCGGGACAGGGTTCTACAATGAGCAGTTCTTC
CASRHIPTGTGFYNEQFF